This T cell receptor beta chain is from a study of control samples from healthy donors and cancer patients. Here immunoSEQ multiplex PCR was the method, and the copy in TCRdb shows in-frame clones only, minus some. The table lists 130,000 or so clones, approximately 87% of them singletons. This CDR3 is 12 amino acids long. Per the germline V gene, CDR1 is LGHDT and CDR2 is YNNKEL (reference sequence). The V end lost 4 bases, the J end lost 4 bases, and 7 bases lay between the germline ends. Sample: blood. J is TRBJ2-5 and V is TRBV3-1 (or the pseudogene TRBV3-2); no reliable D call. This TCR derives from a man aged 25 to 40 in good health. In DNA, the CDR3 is TGTGCCAGCAGCCCCCGGAGAGAGACCCAGTACTTC. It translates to CASSPRRETQYF.